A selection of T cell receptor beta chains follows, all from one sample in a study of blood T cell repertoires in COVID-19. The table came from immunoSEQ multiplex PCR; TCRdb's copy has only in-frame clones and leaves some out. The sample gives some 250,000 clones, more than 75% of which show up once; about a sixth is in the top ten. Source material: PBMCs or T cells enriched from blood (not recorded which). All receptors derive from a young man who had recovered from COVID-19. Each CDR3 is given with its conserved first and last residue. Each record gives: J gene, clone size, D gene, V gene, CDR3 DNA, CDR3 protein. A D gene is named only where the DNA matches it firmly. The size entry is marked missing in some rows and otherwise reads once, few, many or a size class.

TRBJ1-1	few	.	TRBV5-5	TGTGCCAGCAGCTTCGGGACAATGAACACTGAAGCTTTCTTT	CASSFGTMNTEAFF
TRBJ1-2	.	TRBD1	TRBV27	TGTGCCAGCAGTTCGGGACAGTATGGCTACACCTTC	CASSSGQYGYTF
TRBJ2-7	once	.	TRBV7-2	TGTGCCAGCAGCAAACGGAGGGGGGGCGAACAGTACTTC	CASSKRRGGEQYF
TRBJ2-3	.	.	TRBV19	TGTGCCAGCGGGAGAACTAGCACAGATACGCAGTATTTT	CASGRTSTDTQYF
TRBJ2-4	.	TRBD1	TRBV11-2	TGTGCCAGCAGCTCCTTAGGGGGACAGGGGGCGGCGGACATTCAGTACTTC	CASSSLGGQGAADIQYF
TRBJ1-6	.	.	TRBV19	TGTGCCAGTAGTATACAGGGAGGGGGTAATTCACCCCTCCACTTT	CASSIQGGGNSPLHF
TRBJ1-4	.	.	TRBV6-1	TGTGCCAGCAGTGATGCAGCGTGGACTAATGAAAAACTGTTTTTT	CASSDAAWTNEKLFF
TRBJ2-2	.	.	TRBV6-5	TGTGCCAGCACGGGCGGGCCCGGGGTCGCCGGGGAGCTGTTTTTT	CASTGGPGVAGELFF
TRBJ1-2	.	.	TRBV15	TGTGCCACCGCTAAGGGGCTTGACTATGGCTACACCTTC	CATAKGLDYGYTF
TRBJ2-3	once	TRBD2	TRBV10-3	TGTGCCATCACCCAGCGGGAGAACACAGATACGCAGTATTTT	CAITQRENTDTQYF
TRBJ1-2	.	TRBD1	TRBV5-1	TGCGCCAGCAGCTCTCGACAGGGGGCGAACTATGGCTACACCTTC	CASSSRQGANYGYTF
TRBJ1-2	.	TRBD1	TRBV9	TGTGCCAGCAGCGCGCCCTCCGGGACAGGGGACGGCTACACCTTC	CASSAPSGTGDGYTF
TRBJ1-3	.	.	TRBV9	TGTGCCAGCAGCGTATCCGGCTCTGGAAACACCATATATTTT	CASSVSGSGNTIYF
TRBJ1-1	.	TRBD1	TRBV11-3	TGTGCCAGCAGCTTAGTCTCGCCCCCCACCGGTACAGGGGCCACTGAAGCTTTCTTT	CASSLVSPPTGTGATEAFF
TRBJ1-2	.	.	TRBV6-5	TGTGCCAGCAGCCCGGGGTGGAGGGAGAGCTATGGCTACACCTTC	CASSPGWRESYGYTF
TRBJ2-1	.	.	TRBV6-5	TGTGCCAGCAGCGGACAGATAAATGAGCAGTTCTTC	CASSGQINEQFF
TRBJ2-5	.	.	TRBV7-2	TGTGCCAGCAGCCGGAGGGTAGGGGGGGGCCTGAAGGAGACCCAGTACTTC	CASSRRVGGGLKETQYF
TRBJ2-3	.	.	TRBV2	TGTGCCAGCAGTGAAAATGGGAGCGGGCGGGGCACAGATACGCAGTATTTT	CASSENGSGRGTDTQYF
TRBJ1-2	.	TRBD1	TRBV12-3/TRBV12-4	TGTGCCAGCAGAGGGACAGGTGCCTATGGCTACACCTTC	CASRGTGAYGYTF
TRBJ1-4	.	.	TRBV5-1	TGCGCCAGCAGCGACGGGGACTGGGGTGAAAAACTGTTTTTT	CASSDGDWGEKLFF
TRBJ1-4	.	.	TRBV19	TGTGCCAGTAGTCCCCCGGGATTTACTAATGAAAAACTGTTTTTT	CASSPPGFTNEKLFF
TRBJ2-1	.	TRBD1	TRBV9	TGTGCCAGCAGCACACGACAGGGTCGGGGCAATGAGCAGTTCTTC	CASSTRQGRGNEQFF
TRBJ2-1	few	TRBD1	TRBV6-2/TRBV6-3	TGTGCCAGCAGTTACGATGCAGGGGGAAGTGATGAGCAGTTCTTC	CASSYDAGGSDEQFF
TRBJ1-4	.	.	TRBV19	TGTGCCAGTAGTCTCCAGGGGATGGCTAATGAAAAACTGTTTTTT	CASSLQGMANEKLFF
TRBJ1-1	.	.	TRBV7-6	TGTGCCAGCAGCTTAAGAGAGGGGACAATGAACACTGAAGCTTTCTTT	CASSLREGTMNTEAFF
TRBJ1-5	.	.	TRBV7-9	TGTGCCAGCAGCCGTGACAGGACGGGGCCCCAGCATTTT	CASSRDRTGPQHF
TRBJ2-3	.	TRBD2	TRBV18	TGTGCCAGCTCACCTCGGACTAGCGGGAACACAGATACGCAGTATTTT	CASSPRTSGNTDTQYF